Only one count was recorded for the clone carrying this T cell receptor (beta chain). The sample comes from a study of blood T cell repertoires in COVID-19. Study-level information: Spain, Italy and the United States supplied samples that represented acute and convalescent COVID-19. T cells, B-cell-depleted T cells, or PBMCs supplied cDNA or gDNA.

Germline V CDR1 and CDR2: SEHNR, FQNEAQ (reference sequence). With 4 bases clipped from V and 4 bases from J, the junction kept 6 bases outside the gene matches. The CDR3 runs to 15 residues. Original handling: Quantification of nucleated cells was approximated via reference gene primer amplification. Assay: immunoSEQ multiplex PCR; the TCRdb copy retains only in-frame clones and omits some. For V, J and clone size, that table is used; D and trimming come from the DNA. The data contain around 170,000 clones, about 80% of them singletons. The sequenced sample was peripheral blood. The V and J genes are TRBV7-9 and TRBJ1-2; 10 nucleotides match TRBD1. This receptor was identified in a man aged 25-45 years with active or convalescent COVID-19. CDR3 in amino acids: CASSSTGGAVYGYTF. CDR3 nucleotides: TGTGCCAGCAGCTCGACAGGGGGCGCGGTCTATGGCTACACCTTC.